The clone carrying this TCR beta chain was detected only a few times. Its antigen is unidentified. The data were taken from a study of identical twins. The CDR3 length is 15 residues. Trimming cost V 2 bases and J 8 bases, with 15 bases left between them. CDR1 and CDR2 from the germline V gene are MNHEY and SVGAGI. TCRdb re-derived calls from the 5' RACE reads in MiXCR, one entry per CDR3 protein. The sample carries 550,000 to 800,000 distinct CDR3 sequences, under 8.5% recorded once. Whole-study results and caveats: Twin sharing of out-of-frame TCR alpha was underestimated by models in monozygotic pairs.

These data also featured in a second study, about yellow fever vaccine responses in identical twins. From that study: Vaccine T cell responses of twins reportedly seemed partly convergent and partly personalized.

The chain employs TRBV6-5 and TRBJ1-4, with unresolved D. The TCR sequence derives from a woman younger than 35 in good health. What was sequenced was PBMCs. The CDR3 DNA reads as TGTGCCAGCAGTTACCGGGAAGGTCGTGAAGAAAAACTGTTTTTT. This codes for CASSYREGREEKLFF.